Following are 20 T cell receptor beta chains from one sample sequenced in a study of blood T cell repertoires in COVID-19. TCRdb's copy holds only in-frame clones and misses some; the assay was immunoSEQ multiplex PCR. The data contain about 83,000 clones, approximately 86% of them seen just once; the ten biggest clones take up roughly 3.1%. Sequenced input: peripheral blood. The origin of the receptors is a woman aged 50 to 60 with active or convalescent COVID-19.

This clone was found a few times. Here the CDR3 DNA reads TGTGCCAGCAGCTCACAACTCCTGGGACACTATAGCACAGATACGCAGTATTTT. Amino acids: CASSSQLLGHYSTDTQYF. V and J are TRBV7-2 and TRBJ2-3; possible D gene TRBD1, 6 bases. CDR3 length: 18 residues. Trimming cost V 4 bases and J 0 bases, with 20 bases left between them. Germline V CDR1 and CDR2: SGHTA, FQGNSA.

The V and J genes are TRBV5-6 and TRBJ2-1, with 11 bases aligning to TRBD1. The CDR3 loop spans 16 amino acids. V shed 4 bases and J 3 bases; nucleotides not matched to a gene: 6. CDR1 SGHDT and CDR2 YYEEEE come from the germline V gene. The CDR3 nucleotides read TGTGCCAGCAGCACCGGGACAGGGGGGGTCTACAATGAGCAGTTCTTC. Its protein product is CASSTGTGGVYNEQFF.

This clone showed up just once. The CDR3 region is CASDDRVGGYTF. CDR3 DNA sequence: TGTGCCAGCGACGACAGGGTCGGCGGCTACACCTTC. The chain recombines TRBV12-3 or TRBV12-4 with TRBJ1-2; 7 bases agree with TRBD1. V lost 8 bases to trimming and J lost 8 bases; unmatched junction nucleotides: 8. This CDR3 contains 12 residues.

J is TRBJ1-4 and V is TRBV29-1; no clear D gene. CDR1 is SQVTM and CDR2 is ANQGSEA in the germline V gene. This CDR3 region has 11 residues. V was cut by 6 bases and J by 8 bases, with 10 bases left in between. This CDR3 is CSVWSGEKLFF. The DNA of the CDR3 is TGCAGCGTCTGGTCCGGGGAAAAACTGTTTTTT.

This chain links TRBV15 with TRBJ2-2; the D gene is possibly TRBD2 (5 bases). Trimming removed 5 bases from V and 7 bases from J, with 11 bases in between. The CDR3 totals 13 residues. The germline V gene has CDR1 LNHNV and CDR2 YYDKDF (reference sequence). CDR3 bases: TGTGCCACCAGCGACCGGGGATACGGGGAGCTGTTTTTT. It encodes CATSDRGYGELFF.

The chain recombines TRBV5-1 with TRBJ1-1; 7 bases match TRBD1. V lost 3 bases and J lost 3; bases outside the gene matches: 2. CDR1 is SGHRS and CDR2 is YFSETQ in the germline V gene. The CDR3 consists of 13 residues. The CDR3 DNA sequence: TGCGCCAGCAGCTCACAGGGGTACACTGAAGCTTTCTTT. It yields the protein CASSSQGYTEAFF.

The V call is TRBV6-2 or TRBV6-3, the J call TRBJ2-5; tentatively, D is TRBD2 (6 bases). CDR1 is MNHEY and CDR2 is SVGEGT in the germline V gene. V lost 5 bases, J lost 0 bases, and 13 bases lay in between. The CDR3 loop spans 15 amino acids. The CDR3 coding sequence is TGTGCCAGCAGTAGGAGGAGGGCCTACCAAGAGACCCAGTACTTC. Translating gives CASSRRRAYQETQYF.

J is TRBJ2-5 and V is TRBV14, with D tentatively TRBD2 (5 bases). V lost 4 bases and J lost 5, with 17 bases in between. CDR1 and CDR2 (germline): SGHDN, FVKESK. CDR3 length: 15 residues. The CDR3 sequence is CASSPRGMFEETQYF. In nucleotides, the CDR3 is TGTGCCAGCAGCCCTCGGGGTATGTTCGAGGAGACCCAGTACTTC.

The rearrangement links TRBV27 to TRBJ1-4, with 10 bases lining up with TRBD1. Germline V CDR1 and CDR2: MNHEY, SMNVEV (reference sequence). This CDR3 contains 16 residues. Trimming took 2 bases from V and 4 from J; bases not matched to a gene: 4. In DNA form, the CDR3 reads TGTGCCAGCAGTTTAGGGACAGGGGCCTTTAATGAAAAACTGTTTTTT. Amino acid sequence: CASSLGTGAFNEKLFF.

The CDR3 spells CASSEDYAGYTF. In DNA, the CDR3 is TGTGCCAGCAGTGAAGACTACGCGGGCTACACCTTC. This chain uses TRBV2 with TRBJ1-2, with D hard to call. Trimming removed 1 base at V and 8 bases at J, with 8 bases between. Germline V lookup: CDR1 SNHLY, CDR2 FYNNEI. CDR3 length equals 12 residues.

The chain couples TRBV19 to TRBJ2-5, with no clear D. Germline CDR1 is LNHDA and CDR2 is SQIVND (reference sequence). Trimming took 3 bases from V and 2 from J, leaving 13 bases between them. This CDR3 has 15 amino acids. CDR3 sequence (DNA): TGTGCCAGTAGTATTGGAGATACCCGGCAAGAGACCCAGTACTTC. Translating it yields CASSIGDTRQETQYF.

The chain combines TRBV5-1 with TRBJ2-3; perhaps TRBD2 as D (6 bases). V was pared by 4 bases and J by 3 bases, with 12 bases between. Germline V gene data show CDR1 as SGHRS and CDR2 as YFSETQ. This CDR3 comprises 14 residues. CDR3 nucleotide sequence: TGCGCCAGCAGCCCCCACGGGGGTACAGATACGCAGTATTTT. Its protein is CASSPHGGTDTQYF.

CDR3 protein: CASSGGQRLFNEQYF. The CDR3 DNA follows: TGTGCCAGCAGTGGGGGACAGAGGCTTTTTAACGAGCAGTACTTC. The gene calls are TRBV25-1 and TRBJ2-7; 7 positions agree with TRBD1. The CDR3 consists of 15 residues. Germline CDR1 MGHDK, CDR2 SYGVNS. Losses at the gene ends were 4 bases for V and 5 bases for J; bases not matched to a gene: 11.

This sequence joins TRBV7-2 and TRBJ2-2; D is perhaps TRBD1 (6 bases). The germline V gene has CDR1 SGHTA and CDR2 FQGNSA. Trimming took off 7 bases at V and 6 bases at J, with 15 bases between the two ends. This CDR3 contains 14 residues. The CDR3 is CASKKAGDPGELFF. The DNA of the CDR3 is TGTGCCAGCAAGAAAGCAGGGGATCCCGGGGAGCTGTTTTTT.

The genes are TRBV7-2 and TRBJ1-6; 9 nucleotides align to TRBD1. Germline V gene lookup returns CDR1 SGHTA and CDR2 FQGNSA. CDR3 length equals 15 residues. The junction had 6 bases not matched to a gene; V was cut back by 5 bases and J by 7 bases. The CDR3 nucleotides read TGTGCCAGCAGCGTGGGACAGGGAGAGAATTCACCCCTCCACTTT. It yields the protein CASSVGQGENSPLHF.

The gene calls are TRBV4-2 and TRBJ1-2; 7 nucleotides line up with TRBD1. Per germline, CDR1 LGHNA and CDR2 YNFKEQ. The CDR3 covers 16 residues. J was trimmed by 4 bases and V by 4 bases; bases with no gene match: 12. CDR3 loop: CASSPETGSDGYGYTF. The CDR3 DNA sequence: TGTGCCAGCAGCCCAGAGACAGGGTCGGATGGCTATGGCTACACCTTC.

CDR3 nucleotides: TGTGCCAGTAGCGGGACAGGGGGCGTGAGCGGCTACACCTTC. This codes for CASSGTGGVSGYTF. The gene calls are TRBV19 and TRBJ1-2, with 12 bases identical to TRBD1. In germline, CDR1 is LNHDA, CDR2 SQIVND (reference sequence). V was clipped by 6 bases and J by 8 bases; unmatched bases: 7. This CDR3 region has 14 residues.

The J gene is TRBJ1-1, the V gene TRBV19; 7 nucleotides line up with TRBD1. This CDR3 is built from 15 residues. Trimming took 6 bases from V and 0 from J; bases not matched to a gene: 7. Germline CDR1 is LNHDA and CDR2 is SQIVND (reference sequence). CDR3: CASSTRGQLNTEAFF. CDR3 nucleotides: TGTGCCAGTAGCACTAGGGGACAGCTGAACACTGAAGCTTTCTTT. Looking up the rest from reference TRBV19 and TRBJ1-1 gives the full variable domain: DGGITQSPKYLFRKEGQNVTLSCEQNLNHDAMYWYRQDPGQGLRLIYYSQIVNDFQKGDIAEGYSVSREKKESFPLTVTSAQKNPTAFYLCASSTRGQLNTEAFFGQGTRLTVV.

The V and J genes are TRBV5-8 and TRBJ2-7; perhaps TRBD2 as D (5 bases). Germline lookup yields CDR1 SGHTS and CDR2 YDEGEE. The CDR3 contains 14 residues. The V end was cut by 4 bases, the J end by 2 bases, with 13 bases between. The CDR3 protein is CASSPGLRAYEQYF. In nucleotides, the CDR3 is TGTGCCAGCAGCCCTGGACTTAGGGCCTACGAGCAGTACTTC.

V usage is TRBV10-2 and J usage is TRBJ1-1; D perhaps matches TRBD1 (6 bases). The germline V gene has CDR1 WSHSY and CDR2 SAAADI. Trimming left V 8 bases short and J 11 bases short, with 18 bases between. CDR3 length equals 12 residues. The CDR3 is CASSRQAGDAFF. The CDR3 bases are TGCGCCAGCTCTAGACAGGCCGGGGACGCTTTCTTT.